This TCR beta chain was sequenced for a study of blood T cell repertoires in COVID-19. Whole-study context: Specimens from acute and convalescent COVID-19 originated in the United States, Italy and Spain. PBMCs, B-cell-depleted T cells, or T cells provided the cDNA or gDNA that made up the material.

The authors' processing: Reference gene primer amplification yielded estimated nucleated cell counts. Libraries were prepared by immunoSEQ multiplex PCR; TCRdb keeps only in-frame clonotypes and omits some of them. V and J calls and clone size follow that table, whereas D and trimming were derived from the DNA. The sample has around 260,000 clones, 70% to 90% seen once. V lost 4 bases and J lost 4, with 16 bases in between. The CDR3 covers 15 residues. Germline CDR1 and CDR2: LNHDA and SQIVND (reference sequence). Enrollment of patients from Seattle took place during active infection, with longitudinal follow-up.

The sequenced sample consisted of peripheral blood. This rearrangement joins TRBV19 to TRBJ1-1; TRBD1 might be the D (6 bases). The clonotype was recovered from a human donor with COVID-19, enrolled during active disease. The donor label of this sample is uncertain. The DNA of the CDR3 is TGTGCCAGTAGTAAAACTCAGGGGTGGAGCACTGAAGCTTTCTTT. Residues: CASSKTQGWSTEAFF.